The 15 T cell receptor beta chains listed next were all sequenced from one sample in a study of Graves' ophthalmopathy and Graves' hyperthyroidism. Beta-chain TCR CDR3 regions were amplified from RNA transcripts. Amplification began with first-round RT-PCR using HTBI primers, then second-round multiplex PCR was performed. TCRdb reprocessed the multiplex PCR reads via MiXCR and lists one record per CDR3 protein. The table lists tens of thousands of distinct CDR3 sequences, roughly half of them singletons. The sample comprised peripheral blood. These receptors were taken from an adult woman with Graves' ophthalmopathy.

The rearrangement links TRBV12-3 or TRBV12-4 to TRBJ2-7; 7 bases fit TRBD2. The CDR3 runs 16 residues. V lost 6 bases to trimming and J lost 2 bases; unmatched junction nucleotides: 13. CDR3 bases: TGTGCCAGCAGCCCGGTGGGGAGGGCCACCCCCTACGAGCAGTACTTC. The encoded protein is CASSPVGRATPYEQYF.

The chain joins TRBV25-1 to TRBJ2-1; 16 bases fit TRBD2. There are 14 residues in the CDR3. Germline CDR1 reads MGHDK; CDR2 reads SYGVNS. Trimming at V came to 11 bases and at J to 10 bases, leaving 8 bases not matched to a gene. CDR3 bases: TGTGCCTGGGACGGGACTAGCGGGAGGGAAGAGCAGTTCTTC. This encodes CAWDGTSGREEQFF. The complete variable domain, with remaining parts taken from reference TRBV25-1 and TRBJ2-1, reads EADIYQTPRYLVIGTGKKITLECSQTMGHDKMYWYQQDPGMELHLIHYSYGVNSTEKGDLSSESTVSRIRTEHFPLTLESARPSHTSQYLCAWDGTSGREEQFFGPGTRLTVL.

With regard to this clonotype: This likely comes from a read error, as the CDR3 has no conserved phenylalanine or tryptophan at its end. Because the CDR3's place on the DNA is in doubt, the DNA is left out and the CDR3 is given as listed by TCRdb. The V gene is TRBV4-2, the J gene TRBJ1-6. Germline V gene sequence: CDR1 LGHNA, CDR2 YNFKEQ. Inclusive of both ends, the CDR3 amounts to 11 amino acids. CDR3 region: CASSQDRTPPY.

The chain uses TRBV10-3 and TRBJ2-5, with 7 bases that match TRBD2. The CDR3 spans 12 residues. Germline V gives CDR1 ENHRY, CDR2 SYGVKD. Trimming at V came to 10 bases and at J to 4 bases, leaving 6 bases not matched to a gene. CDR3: CAKQGGVETQYF. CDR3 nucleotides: TGTGCCAAGCAGGGAGGGGTAGAGACCCAGTACTTC.

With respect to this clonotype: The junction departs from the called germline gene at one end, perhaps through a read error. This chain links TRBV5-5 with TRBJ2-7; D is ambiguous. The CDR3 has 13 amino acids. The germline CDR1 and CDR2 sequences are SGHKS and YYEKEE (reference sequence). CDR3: CASSFGSPYEQYF. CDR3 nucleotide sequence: TGCGCCAGCAGCTTTGGGTCCCCCTACGAGCAGTACTTC.

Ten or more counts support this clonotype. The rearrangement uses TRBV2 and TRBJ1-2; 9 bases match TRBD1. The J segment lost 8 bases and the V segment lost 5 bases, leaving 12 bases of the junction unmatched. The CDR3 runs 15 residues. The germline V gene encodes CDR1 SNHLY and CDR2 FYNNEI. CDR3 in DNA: TGTGCCAGCAGTCCCCCCGGGACAGGGCGGAGCGGCTACACCTTC. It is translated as CASSPPGTGRSGYTF.

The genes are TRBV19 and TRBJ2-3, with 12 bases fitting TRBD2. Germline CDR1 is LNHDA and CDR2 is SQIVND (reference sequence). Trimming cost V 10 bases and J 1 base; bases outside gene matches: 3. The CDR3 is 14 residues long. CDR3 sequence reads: CATRLAGGTDTQYF. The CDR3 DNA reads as TGTGCCACTCGACTAGCGGGAGGCACAGATACGCAGTATTTT.

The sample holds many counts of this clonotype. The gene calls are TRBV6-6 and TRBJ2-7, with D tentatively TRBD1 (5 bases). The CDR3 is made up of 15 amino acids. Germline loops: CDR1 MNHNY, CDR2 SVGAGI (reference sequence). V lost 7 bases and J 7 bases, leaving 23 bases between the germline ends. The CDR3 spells CASTQAGHSEAEQYF. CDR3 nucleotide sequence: TGTGCCAGCACCCAGGCTGGACATAGTGAGGCAGAGCAGTACTTC.

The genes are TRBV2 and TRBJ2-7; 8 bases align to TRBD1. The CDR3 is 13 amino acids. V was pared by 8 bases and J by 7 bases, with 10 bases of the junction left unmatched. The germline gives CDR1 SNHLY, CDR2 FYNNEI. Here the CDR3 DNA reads TGTGCCAGCTCACCCTTGACAGGGGTTGAGCAGTACTTC. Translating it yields CASSPLTGVEQYF.

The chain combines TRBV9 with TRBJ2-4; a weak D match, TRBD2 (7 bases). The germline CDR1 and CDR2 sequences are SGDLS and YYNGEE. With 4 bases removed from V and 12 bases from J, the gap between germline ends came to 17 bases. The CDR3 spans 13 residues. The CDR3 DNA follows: TGTGCCAGCAGCCCCGGACTAGGGGGGAGTCAGTACTTC. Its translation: CASSPGLGGSQYF. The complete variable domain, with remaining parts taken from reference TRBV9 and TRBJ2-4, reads DSGVTQTPKHLITATGQRVTLRCSPRSGDLSVYWYQQSLDQGLQFLIQYYNGEERAKGNILERFSAQQFPDLHSELNLSSLELGDSALYFCASSPGLGGSQYFGAGTRLSVL.

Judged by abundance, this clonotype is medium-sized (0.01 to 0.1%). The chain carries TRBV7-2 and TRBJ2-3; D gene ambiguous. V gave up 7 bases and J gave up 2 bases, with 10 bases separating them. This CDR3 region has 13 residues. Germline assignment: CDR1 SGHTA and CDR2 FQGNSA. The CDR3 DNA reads TGTGCCAGCACCCACTTCTCCACAGATACGCAGTATTTT. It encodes CASTHFSTDTQYF.

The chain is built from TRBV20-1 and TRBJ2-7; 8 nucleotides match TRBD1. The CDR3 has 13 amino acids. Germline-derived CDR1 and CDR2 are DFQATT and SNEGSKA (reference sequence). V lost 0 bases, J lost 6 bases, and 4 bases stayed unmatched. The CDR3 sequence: CSARDRGQGEQYF. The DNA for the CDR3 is TGCAGTGCTAGAGACAGGGGGCAGGGCGAGCAGTACTTC.

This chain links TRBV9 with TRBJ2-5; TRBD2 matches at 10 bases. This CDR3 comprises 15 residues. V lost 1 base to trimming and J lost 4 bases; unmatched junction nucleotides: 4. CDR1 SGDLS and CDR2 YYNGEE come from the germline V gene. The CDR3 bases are TGTGCCAGCAGCGTACAACCTAGCGGGAGAGAGACCCAGTACTTC. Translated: CASSVQPSGRETQYF.

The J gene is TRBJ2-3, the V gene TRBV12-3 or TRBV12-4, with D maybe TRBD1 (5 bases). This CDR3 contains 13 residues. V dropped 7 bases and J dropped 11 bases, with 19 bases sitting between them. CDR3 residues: CASNRNSYNEQYF. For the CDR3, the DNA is TGTGCCAGCAACAGGAACTCCTACAATGAGCAGTATTTT.

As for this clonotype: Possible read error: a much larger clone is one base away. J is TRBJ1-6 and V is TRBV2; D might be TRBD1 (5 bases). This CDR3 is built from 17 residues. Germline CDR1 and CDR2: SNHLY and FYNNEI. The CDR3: CAGSPVGHDFYNSPLHF. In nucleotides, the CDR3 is TGTGCCGGCAGCCCGGTTGGACACGACTTTTATAATTCACCCCTCCACTTT.